These 18 T cell receptor beta chains share one sample of origin, sequenced in a study of human T cells and chemical hapten exposure. The sample's time point: patch test 1, 2 weeks after DPC sensitization. Treatment of the sample: therapeutic diphenylcyclopropenone sensitization with weekly scalp DPC. TCRdb passed the RACE reads through MiXCR, listing each CDR3 protein once. The sample has approximately 350,000 distinct CDR3 sequences; approximately 6.9% are singletons. Material: whole blood, obtained in connection with sensitization to the hapten diphenylcyclopropenone (DPC). These receptors all stem from a woman aged 18 to 35 with alopecia areata. Some clones in this sample may be carry-over from other donors' samples.

In its sample, this clonotype was seen many times. This chain joins TRBV6-5 and TRBJ1-1; perhaps TRBD1 as D (6 bases). This CDR3 region has 15 residues. V was cut by 5 bases and J by 1 base, with 14 bases left in between. CDR1 and CDR2 (germline): MNHEY, SVGAGI. CDR3 amino acids: CASSPHGTKNTEAFF. Written as DNA, the CDR3 is TGTGCCAGCAGTCCCCACGGGACAAAGAACACTGAAGCTTTCTTT.

CDR3 coding DNA: TGTGCCAGCAGCTTGGACTATGGCACAGATACGCAGTATTTT. Its translation: CASSLDYGTDTQYF. The chain joins TRBV5-6 to TRBJ2-3, with D hard to call. V was shortened by 0 bases and J by 1 base, with 6 bases between the two germline ends. CDR1 and CDR2 (germline): SGHDT, YYEEEE. The CDR3 spans 14 residues. Variable domain in full (rest from reference TRBV5-6 and TRBJ2-3): DAGVTQSPTHLIKTRGQQVTLRCSPKSGHDTVSWYQQALGQGPQFIFQYYEEEERQRGNFPDRFSGHQFPNYSSELNVNALLLGDSALYLCASSLDYGTDTQYFGPGTRLTVL.

Many counts were recorded for this clonotype. The genes are TRBV29-1 and TRBJ2-3, with a possible D match to TRBD2 (5 bases). The CDR3 spans 14 residues. Germline CDR1 and CDR2: SQVTM and ANQGSEA. V lost 7 bases, J lost 6 bases, and 20 bases lay in between. The CDR3 region is CSAVNIDTGDTQYF. The CDR3 DNA sequence: TGCAGCGCAGTAAATATTGATACGGGGGATACGCAGTATTTT.

This clonotype has just a few counts. The chain links TRBV10-3 to TRBJ1-2; TRBD1 might be the D (5 bases). CDR3 length: 14 amino acids. CDR1 ENHRY and CDR2 SYGVKD come from the germline V gene. The V gene lost 3 bases and the J gene lost 4 bases, with 12 bases spanning the gap. CDR3 residues: CAISEGQGGYGYTF. The CDR3 DNA is TGTGCCATCAGTGAAGGGCAGGGAGGCTATGGCTACACCTTC.

In this sample, this clonotype turned up a few times. V usage is TRBV4-1 and J usage is TRBJ1-1; D gene ambiguous. The CDR3 covers 13 residues. V gave up 3 bases and J gave up 6 bases, with 11 bases separating them. Germline V gene data show CDR1 as MGHRA and CDR2 as YSYEKL. CDR3 nucleotides: TGCGCCAGCAGCCAGGCTTACGCCCCTGAAGCTTTCTTT. Translated: CASSQAYAPEAFF.

The chain combines TRBV11-2 with TRBJ2-3; TRBD1 might be the D (6 bases). Between the trimmed V and J ends, which lost 1 base and 1 base, there was a span of 15 bases. CDR1 is SGHAT and CDR2 is FQNNGV in the germline V gene. The CDR3 spans 17 residues. CDR3 region: CASSLATGDRGTDTQYF. The CDR3, as DNA: TGTGCCAGCAGCTTAGCGACAGGAGACCGGGGCACAGATACGCAGTATTTT.

The rearrangement uses TRBV6-2 or TRBV6-3 and TRBJ1-5; 9 nucleotides align to TRBD1. The CDR3 runs to 17 residues. V lost 4 bases and J lost 3; bases outside the gene matches: 10. Per germline, CDR1 MNHEY and CDR2 SVGEGT. CDR3 amino acids: CASSWDRDRASNQPQHF. The CDR3 region has the DNA TGTGCCAGCAGTTGGGACAGGGACCGCGCGTCCAATCAGCCCCAGCATTTT.

This clonotype was counted at least ten times. The chain is built from TRBV12-3 or TRBV12-4 and TRBJ1-5; D is ambiguous. The CDR3 consists of 12 residues. V was trimmed by 5 bases and J by 3 bases, leaving 5 bases between them. The DNA of the CDR3 is TGTGCCAGCAGTATCACCAATCAGCCCCAGCATTTT. This sequence encodes CASSITNQPQHF.

Many counts were recorded for this clonotype. The chain employs TRBV6-5 and TRBJ1-2; D unclear. Trimming removed 0 bases from V and 6 bases from J, with 14 bases in between. This CDR3 has 15 amino acids. Germline V CDR1 and CDR2: MNHEY, SVGAGI. Written as DNA, the CDR3 is TGTGCCAGCAGTTACTCGATCGAGGACTGGAATGGCTACACCTTC. Translating gives CASSYSIEDWNGYTF.

Points on this clonotype: Relative to the germline gene, one junction end is altered; a read error may explain this. The chain couples TRBV6-6 to TRBJ2-1; 9 bases line up with TRBD1. Germline values: CDR1 MNHNY, CDR2 SVGAGI (reference sequence). This CDR3 region has 15 residues. DNA for the CDR3: TGTGCCAGCAGTTCGCCGGGACAGGGAGGGTATGAGCAGTCCTTC. It codes for CASSSPGQGGYEQSF.

This clonotype has a handful of counts. The J gene is TRBJ2-7, the V gene TRBV29-1; D perhaps matches TRBD2 (7 bases). The CDR3 extends over 14 amino acids. Looked up from germline, CDR1 is SQVTM and CDR2 is ANQGSEA. V gave up 4 bases and J gave up 2 bases, with 15 bases separating them. This CDR3 is CSVVRGLIPYEQYF. The CDR3 nucleotides read TGCAGCGTTGTGCGGGGGCTAATCCCCTACGAGCAGTACTTC.

In its sample, this clonotype was seen many times. V is TRBV20-1 and J is TRBJ1-1, with a possible D match to TRBD1 (5 bases). The V end lost 2 bases, the J end lost 2 bases, and 15 bases lay between the germline ends. In germline, CDR1 is DFQATT, CDR2 SNEGSKA (reference sequence). This CDR3 has 15 amino acids. CDR3 nucleotides: TGCAGTGCTAGACAGGGCTCCCGGACCAACACTGAAGCTTTCTTT. This sequence encodes CSARQGSRTNTEAFF.

This clonotype came up a few times. The CDR3 DNA follows: TGTGCCAGCAGCCTGTCATGCCCGGAAGCTTTCTTT. This encodes CASSLSCPEAFF. The chain joins TRBV4-2 to TRBJ1-1; D gene ambiguous. Germline V gives CDR1 LGHNA, CDR2 YNFKEQ. V lost 4 bases to trimming and J lost 8 bases, with 11 bases between them. This CDR3 contains 12 residues.

This clonotype appeared a few times. V gene TRBV6-5 combines with J gene TRBJ2-5; 7 nucleotides align to TRBD1. The CDR3 loop spans 15 amino acids. The germline V gene has CDR1 MNHEY and CDR2 SVGAGI. Unmatched junction bases numbered 11, after V lost 5 bases and J lost 5 bases. DNA of the CDR3: TGTGCCAGCAGTCCACCGACAGGGATCAGGGAGACCCAGTACTTC. It codes for CASSPPTGIRETQYF.

This chain joins TRBV11-2 and TRBJ1-1; possibly TRBD1 for D (5 bases). This CDR3 contains 21 residues. CDR1 SGHAT and CDR2 FQNNGV come from the germline V gene. The V and J ends lost 2 bases and 2 bases respectively, with 30 bases between them. The CDR3 here is CASSLPLDHRTDEAGNTEAFF. The CDR3 nucleotides read TGTGCCAGCAGCTTACCATTGGACCACAGGACGGACGAAGCAGGAAACACTGAAGCTTTCTTT.

The chain employs TRBV11-1 and TRBJ2-3; the D gene is possibly TRBD1 (6 bases). Between the trimmed V and J ends, which lost 3 bases and 1 base, there was a span of 14 bases. Germline V lookup: CDR1 SGHAT, CDR2 FQDESV (reference sequence). The length of the CDR3 is 16 residues. CDR3 loop: CASSLSLDRGTDTQYF. The CDR3 DNA follows: TGTGCCAGCAGCTTGTCCTTGGACAGAGGCACAGATACGCAGTATTTT.

This clonotype appeared many times. V usage is TRBV29-1 and J usage is TRBJ2-4; D is tentatively TRBD1 or TRBD2 (5 bases each). The CDR3 totals 17 residues. V was shortened by 3 bases and J by 9 bases, with 27 bases between the two germline ends. Germline V lookup: CDR1 SQVTM, CDR2 ANQGSEA. The DNA of the CDR3 is TGCAGCGTTGATCTCTCTTCAGGGCAAGGAGGATGGGGCATTCAGTACTTC. Translated, it gives CSVDLSSGQGGWGIQYF.

The V call is TRBV12-3 or TRBV12-4, the J call TRBJ1-2; D is unresolved. V lost 3 bases to trimming and J lost 4 bases, with 6 bases between them. This CDR3 has 12 amino acids. The CDR3 coding sequence is TGTGCCAGCAGTTTGCAGCTCTATGGCTACACCTTC. It is translated as CASSLQLYGYTF.